This T cell receptor beta chain was observed in a study of shared clonotypes between healthy human individuals. Study conclusions and caveats: The naive CD4 repertoires of a handful of donors were compared, and approximately 4.5% of clonotypes were shared.

Germline trimming cut 2 bases from V and 0 bases from J; bases unmatched to any gene: 12. Germline V gene data show CDR1 as LGHNA and CDR2 as YSLEER. The CDR3 spans 20 residues. Here immunoSEQ multiplex PCR was the method, and the copy in TCRdb shows in-frame clones only, minus some. The data hold roughly 1.4 million clones, with about 98.5% observed a single time. With respect to this clone: Its antigen is not identified.

This chain uses TRBV4-3 with TRBJ2-2, with 10 bases matching TRBD2. The sample consisted of naive CD4+ T cells sorted from blood. Subset indicated: CD45RA+ positively selected. The receptor was isolated from a man aged 30 to 45 in good health. CDR3 DNA: TGCGCCAGCAGCCAAAGGTCGGGTCTAGCGGGGGTCGCGAACACCGGGGAGCTGTTTTTT. This encodes CASSQRSGLAGVANTGELFF.